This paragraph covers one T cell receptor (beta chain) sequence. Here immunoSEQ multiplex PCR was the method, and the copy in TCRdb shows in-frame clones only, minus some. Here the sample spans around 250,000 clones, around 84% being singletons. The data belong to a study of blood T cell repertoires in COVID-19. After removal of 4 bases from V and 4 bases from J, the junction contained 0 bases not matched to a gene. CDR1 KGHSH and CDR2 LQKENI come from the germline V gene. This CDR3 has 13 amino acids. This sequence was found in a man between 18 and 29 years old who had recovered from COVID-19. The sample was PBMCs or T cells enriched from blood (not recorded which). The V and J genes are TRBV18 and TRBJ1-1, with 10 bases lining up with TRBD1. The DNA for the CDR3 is TGTGCCAGCTCACGGACAGGGGGCACTGAAGCTTTCTTT. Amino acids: CASSRTGGTEAFF. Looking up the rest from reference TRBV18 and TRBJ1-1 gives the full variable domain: NAGVMQNPRHLVRRRGQEARLRCSPMKGHSHVYWYRQLPEEGLKFMVYLQKENIIDESGMPKERFSAEFPKEGPSILRIQQVVRGDSAAYFCASSRTGGTEAFFGQGTRLTVV.